Each of the 26 T cell receptor beta chains below was sequenced from the same sample in a study of long-term antiretroviral therapy in people with HIV (dated by TCRdb to the early 2020s). The immunoSEQ hsTCRB v3.0 assay was used at survey level resolution for TRB variable region sequencing. Drawn from immuneACCESS, this table holds only the in-frame rearrangements with V and J called that TCRdb kept. Clones are partly lost; checked studies trace under half to an unresolved V gene and leave the rest unexplained. The sample has 25,000 to 35,000 clones on record, roughly 90% of them singletons. Of the sample, about 4% is held by the ten largest clones. Specimen: unsorted PBMCs, collected 0.5 years after starting antiretroviral therapy. The receptor set was obtained from a woman aged 18-29 years with HIV.

The chain combines TRBV19 with TRBJ1-5, with D hard to call. The length of the CDR3 is 14 residues. Germline CDR1 LNHDA, CDR2 SQIVND (reference sequence). Deletions cut 5 bases from V and 2 bases from J, with 10 bases between. The CDR3 coding sequence is TGTGCCAGTAGTGCAGCGGCCGGCAATCAGCCCCAGCATTTT. Translation gives CASSAAAGNQPQHF. The whole variable domain, remainder taken from reference TRBV19 and TRBJ1-5, is DGGITQSPKYLFRKEGQNVTLSCEQNLNHDAMYWYRQDPGQGLRLIYYSQIVNDFQKGDIAEGYSVSREKKESFPLTVTSAQKNPTAFYLCASSAAAGNQPQHFGDGTRLSIL.

This clone was seen a few times. The rearrangement joins TRBV4-1 to TRBJ2-7, with 7 positions matching TRBD2. Germline CDR1 reads MGHRA; CDR2 reads YSYEKL. This CDR3 is 16 amino acids long. J lost 2 bases, V lost 0 bases, and 7 bases had no gene match. CDR3 nucleotides: TGCGCCAGCAGCCAAGAGCCTAGCGGTGGAACCTACGAGCAGTACTTC. Protein: CASSQEPSGGTYEQYF.

The rearrangement joins TRBV7-2 to TRBJ1-2; D is possibly TRBD1 (6 bases). CDR3 length equals 15 residues. The germline V and J ends were trimmed by 1 base and 5 bases, with 14 bases remaining between them. The germline V gene encodes CDR1 SGHTA and CDR2 FQGNSA. The CDR3 spells CASSLGEGGTYGYTF. The CDR3 DNA sequence: TGTGCCAGCAGCTTAGGGGAGGGGGGGACTTATGGCTACACCTTC.

The chain uses TRBV28 and TRBJ1-1, with D perhaps TRBD1 (6 bases). This CDR3 is 16 amino acids long. Between the trimmed V and J ends, which lost 3 bases and 3 bases, there was a span of 17 bases. In germline, CDR1 is MDHEN, CDR2 SYDVKM. The CDR3 region has the DNA TGTGCCAGCAGTTTGGGGTTCCAGGGGCGATACACTGAAGCTTTCTTT. Translation: CASSLGFQGRYTEAFF.

The CDR3 sequence: CASSRLTTRQGVEKLFF. DNA of the CDR3: TGTGCCAGCAGCCGCCTAACCACTAGACAGGGCGTCGAAAAACTGTTTTTT. The chain has TRBV4-2 and TRBJ1-4, with TRBD1 matching over 7 bases. This CDR3 region has 17 residues. With 4 bases clipped from V and 8 bases from J, the junction kept 16 bases outside the gene matches. Germline values: CDR1 LGHNA, CDR2 YNFKEQ.

The gene calls are TRBV7-9 and TRBJ1-5, with 9 bases identical to TRBD1. Germline V gives CDR1 SEHNR, CDR2 FQNEAQ (reference sequence). The length of the CDR3 is 16 residues. V lost 5 bases to trimming and J lost 4 bases; unmatched junction nucleotides: 9. As DNA, the CDR3 is TGTGCCAGCAGCACTACCGGGACAGGGATTAATCAGCCCCAGCATTTT. Translation: CASSTTGTGINQPQHF.

The chain recombines TRBV27 with TRBJ2-5; 10 nucleotides match TRBD1. Losses at the gene ends were 5 bases for V and 5 bases for J; bases not matched to a gene: 5. Germline V gene data show CDR1 as MNHEY and CDR2 as SMNVEV (reference sequence). The CDR3 has 14 residues. For the CDR3, the DNA is TGTGCCAGCAGTCAGACAGGGGGCCGGGAGACCCAGTACTTC. This gives the protein CASSQTGGRETQYF.

The J gene is TRBJ2-3, the V gene TRBV7-9; 7 bases line up with TRBD2. The CDR3 runs 14 residues. The ends lost 11 bases at V and 10 bases at J; junction bases unmatched: 18. Germline assignment: CDR1 SEHNR and CDR2 FQNEAQ (reference sequence). The CDR3 sequence: CAGVSGEGFRSQYF. CDR3 bases: TGTGCCGGGGTCTCCGGGGAGGGCTTCAGGTCGCAGTATTTT.

The V call is TRBV28, the J call TRBJ2-5; D remains unclear. CDR1 and CDR2 (germline): MDHEN, SYDVKM. CDR3 length: 13 residues. V was trimmed by 7 bases and J by 2 bases, leaving 11 bases between them. The CDR3 loop reads CASTPGGQETQYF. The DNA for the CDR3 is TGTGCCAGCACCCCAGGTGGGCAAGAGACCCAGTACTTC.

Only one count was recorded for this clone. The V and J genes are TRBV6-5 and TRBJ1-4; D unclear. This CDR3 has 15 amino acids. With 5 bases removed from V and 4 bases from J, the gap between germline ends came to 14 bases. Looked up from germline, CDR1 is MNHEY and CDR2 is SVGAGI. The CDR3 region is CASSVRGAINEKLFF. CDR3 DNA sequence: TGTGCCAGCAGTGTTCGTGGAGCGATTAATGAAAAACTGTTTTTT.

The rearrangement links TRBV29-1 to TRBJ1-1, with D possibly TRBD1 on 5 matching bases. Germline V gives CDR1 SQVTM, CDR2 ANQGSEA. The CDR3 contains 13 residues. The V and J ends lost 7 bases and 4 bases respectively, with 16 bases between them. DNA of the CDR3: TGCAGCGCTTGTCGACTGGGGGGCACTGAAGCTTTCTTT. Protein sequence: CSACRLGGTEAFF.

The CDR3 here is CASSPPGGQGGNEQFF. The CDR3 nucleotides read TGTGCCAGTAGCCCACCGGGAGGACAGGGGGGTAATGAGCAGTTCTTC. The chain links TRBV19 to TRBJ2-1, with 10 bases lining up with TRBD1. After removal of 6 bases from V and 7 bases from J, the junction contained 12 bases not matched to a gene. Germline values: CDR1 LNHDA, CDR2 SQIVND (reference sequence). This CDR3 spans 16 amino acids.

The chain combines TRBV9 with TRBJ2-7; unclear D gene. This CDR3 region has 14 residues. Germline V lookup: CDR1 SGDLS, CDR2 YYNGEE. Trimming shortened V by 0 bases and J by 4 bases, and 11 bases separated the two germline ends. CDR3 sequence reads: CASSVDVVGYEQYF. CDR3 DNA sequence: TGTGCCAGCAGCGTAGACGTAGTCGGGTACGAGCAGTACTTC.

This chain links TRBV7-2 with TRBJ2-1, with 9 bases fitting TRBD1. The CDR3 loop spans 16 amino acids. Unmatched junction bases numbered 9, after V lost 7 bases and J lost 2 bases. Germline CDR1 SGHTA, CDR2 FQGNSA. CDR3 in DNA: TGTGCCAGCACCCAATGGGGACAGGGCACCTACAATGAGCAGTTCTTC. Amino acids: CASTQWGQGTYNEQFF. The variable domain in full, completed from reference TRBV7-2 and TRBJ2-1, reads GAGVSQSPSNKVTEKGKDVELRCDPISGHTALYWYRQSLGQGLEFLIYFQGNSAPDKSGLPSDRFSAERTGGSVSTLTIQRTQQEDSAVYLCASTQWGQGTYNEQFFGPGTRLTVL.

The J gene is TRBJ1-6, the V gene TRBV6-5; perhaps TRBD1 as D (5 bases). There are 13 residues in the CDR3. Trimming took off 2 bases at V and 9 bases at J, with 8 bases between the two ends. CDR1 is MNHEY and CDR2 is SVGAGI in the germline V gene. The DNA of the CDR3 is TGTGCCAGCAGTTACGAAGGGGCTTCACCCCTCCACTTT. As protein: CASSYEGASPLHF.

The chain uses TRBV18 and TRBJ1-2, with a weak D call TRBD1 (6 bases). This CDR3 spans 14 amino acids. Trimming shortened V by 0 bases and J by 3 bases, and 8 bases separated the two germline ends. Germline CDR1 reads KGHSH; CDR2 reads LQKENI. The CDR3 DNA is TGTGCCAGCTCACCACCGGGGGCTGACTATGGCTACACCTTC. This gives the protein CASSPPGADYGYTF.

This clone occurred once. The V call is TRBV6-1, the J call TRBJ2-1; possibly TRBD2 for D (5 bases). The germline CDR1 and CDR2 sequences are MNHNS and SASEGT. Between the trimmed V and J ends, which lost 4 bases and 2 bases, there was a span of 12 bases. This CDR3 spans 15 amino acids. The CDR3 protein is CASSVPAGTYNEQFF. The CDR3 DNA reads TGTGCCAGCAGTGTTCCGGCCGGGACCTACAATGAGCAGTTCTTC.

The rearrangement uses TRBV14 and TRBJ1-1; D gene uncertain. The length of the CDR3 is 14 residues. V was shortened by 2 bases and J by 1 base, with 8 bases between the two germline ends. Per germline, CDR1 SGHDN and CDR2 FVKESK. The CDR3 spells CASSQNPENTEAFF. CDR3 coding DNA: TGTGCCAGCAGCCAAAACCCAGAGAACACTGAAGCTTTCTTT.

CDR3 in DNA: TGCGCCAGCAGCTTGGGGTTAGGAGGTGATACGCAGTATTTT. Protein: CASSLGLGGDTQYF. J is TRBJ2-3 and V is TRBV5-1; tentatively, D is TRBD2 (5 bases). Trimming cost V 0 bases and J 6 bases, with 11 bases left between them. The CDR3 covers 14 residues. Germline V gives CDR1 SGHRS, CDR2 YFSETQ. The full variable domain, rest sourced from reference TRBV5-1 and TRBJ2-3, is KAGVTQTPRYLIKTRGQQVTLSCSPISGHRSVSWYQQTPGQGLQFLFEYFSETQRNKGNFPGRFSGRQFSNSRSEMNVSTLELGDSALYLCASSLGLGGDTQYFGPGTRLTVL.

The chain is built from TRBV9 and TRBJ1-3, with D unclear. The CDR3 covers 14 residues. V was pared by 2 bases and J by 1 base, with 7 bases between. Per the germline V gene, CDR1 is SGDLS and CDR2 is YYNGEE. This chain's CDR3 is CASSVGESGNTIYF. The CDR3 DNA sequence: TGTGCCAGCAGCGTCGGGGAGTCTGGAAACACCATATATTTT.

The rearrangement joins TRBV5-6 to TRBJ2-3; D gene uncertain. The ends were cut back, 1 base at V and 2 bases at J, with 17 bases in the middle. The CDR3 is 17 residues long. Germline V lookup: CDR1 SGHDT, CDR2 YYEEEE. CDR3 in DNA: TGTGCCAGCAGCTTGTGGTCCCGCAGGCCCCCCACAGATACGCAGTATTTT. It specifies CASSLWSRRPPTDTQYF. The full variable domain, rest sourced from reference TRBV5-6 and TRBJ2-3, is DAGVTQSPTHLIKTRGQQVTLRCSPKSGHDTVSWYQQALGQGPQFIFQYYEEEERQRGNFPDRFSGHQFPNYSSELNVNALLLGDSALYLCASSLWSRRPPTDTQYFGPGTRLTVL.

This clone was seen only a few times. The rearrangement links TRBV7-9 to TRBJ2-7; maybe TRBD1 (6 bases). V gave up 5 bases and J gave up 4 bases, with 12 bases separating them. CDR1 is SEHNR and CDR2 is FQNEAQ in the germline V gene (reference sequence). The CDR3 runs to 13 residues. Written as DNA, the CDR3 is TGTGCCAGCAGCCCAGACAGGCCTTACGAGCAGTACTTC. Encoded protein: CASSPDRPYEQYF. Complete variable domain (other parts from reference TRBV7-9 and TRBJ2-7): DTGVSQNPRHKITKRGQNVTFRCDPISEHNRLYWYRQTLGQGPEFLTYFQNEAQLEKSRLLSDRFSAERPKGSFSTLEIQRTEQGDSAMYLCASSPDRPYEQYFGPGTRLTVT.

J is TRBJ1-1 and V is TRBV9; D remains unclear. Germline V lookup: CDR1 SGDLS, CDR2 YYNGEE. This CDR3 is built from 12 residues. V lost 0 bases and J lost 9, with 9 bases in between. The CDR3 nucleotides are TGTGCCAGCAGCGTAGGCGGGGAAAAAGCTTTCTTT. It codes for CASSVGGEKAFF.

The chain couples TRBV6-5 to TRBJ1-2, with TRBD1 matching 8 bases. With 2 bases clipped from V and 4 bases from J, the junction kept 6 bases outside the gene matches. The CDR3 spans 15 residues. Germline V gives CDR1 MNHEY, CDR2 SVGAGI. The CDR3 sequence: CASSYDGQGVYGYTF. In nucleotides, the CDR3 is TGTGCCAGCAGTTACGACGGACAGGGCGTCTATGGCTACACCTTC.

V usage is TRBV25-1 and J usage is TRBJ2-7; 7 bases align to TRBD2. Germline V CDR1 and CDR2: MGHDK, SYGVNS. V was clipped by 2 bases and J by 4 bases; unmatched bases: 5. The CDR3 has 14 amino acids. The CDR3 is CASSEGGSRYEQYF. The DNA of the CDR3 is TGTGCCAGCAGTGAAGGCGGGAGTAGGTACGAGCAGTACTTC.

The V call is TRBV10-3, the J call TRBJ1-1; D may be TRBD1 (5 bases). CDR1 is ENHRY and CDR2 is SYGVKD in the germline V gene. Trimming removed 3 bases from V and 7 bases from J, with 12 bases in between. This CDR3 is built from 13 residues. The CDR3 coding sequence is TGTGCCATCAGTGAAAGGGGTACGGATGAAGCTTTCTTT. This translates into CAISERGTDEAFF.